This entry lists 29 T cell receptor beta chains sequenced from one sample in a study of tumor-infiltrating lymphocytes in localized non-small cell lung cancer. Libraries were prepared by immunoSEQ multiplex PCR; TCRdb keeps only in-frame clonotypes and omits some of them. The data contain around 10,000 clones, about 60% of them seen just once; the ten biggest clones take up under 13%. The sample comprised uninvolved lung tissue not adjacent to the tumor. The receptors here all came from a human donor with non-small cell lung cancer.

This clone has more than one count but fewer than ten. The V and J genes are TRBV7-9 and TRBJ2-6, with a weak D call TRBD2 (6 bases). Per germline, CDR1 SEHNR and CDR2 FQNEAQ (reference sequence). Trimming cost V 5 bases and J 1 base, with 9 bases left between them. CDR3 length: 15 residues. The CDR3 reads CASSLGSSGANVLTF. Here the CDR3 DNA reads TGTGCCAGCAGCCTCGGGAGTTCTGGGGCCAACGTCCTGACTTTC.

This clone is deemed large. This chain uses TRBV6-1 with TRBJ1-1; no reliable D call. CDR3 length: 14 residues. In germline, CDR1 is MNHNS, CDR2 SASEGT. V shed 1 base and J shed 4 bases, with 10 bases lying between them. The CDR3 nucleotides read TGTGCCAGCAGTGAAGTCGGACGGGGCACTGAAGCTTTCTTT. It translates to CASSEVGRGTEAFF.

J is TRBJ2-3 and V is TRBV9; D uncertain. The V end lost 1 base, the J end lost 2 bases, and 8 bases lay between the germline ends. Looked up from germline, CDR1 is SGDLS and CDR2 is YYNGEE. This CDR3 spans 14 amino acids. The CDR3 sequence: CASSVRSATDTQYF. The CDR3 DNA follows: TGTGCCAGCAGCGTAAGGTCAGCCACAGATACGCAGTATTTT.

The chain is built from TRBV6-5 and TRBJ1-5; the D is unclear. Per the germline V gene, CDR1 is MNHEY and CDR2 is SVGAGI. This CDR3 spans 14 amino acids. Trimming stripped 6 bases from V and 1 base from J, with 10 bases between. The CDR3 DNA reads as TGTGCCAGCAGGCGGGTTGGGAGCAATCAGCCCCAGCATTTT. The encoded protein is CASRRVGSNQPQHF.

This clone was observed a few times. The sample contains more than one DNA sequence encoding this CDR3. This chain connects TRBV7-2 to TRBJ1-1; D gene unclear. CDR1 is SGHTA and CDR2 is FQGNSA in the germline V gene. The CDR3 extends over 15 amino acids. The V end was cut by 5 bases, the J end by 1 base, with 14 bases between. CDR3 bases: TGTGCCAGCAGCCCATCTATCCGTCCGAACACTGAAGCTTTCTTT. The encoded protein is CASSPSIRPNTEAFF.

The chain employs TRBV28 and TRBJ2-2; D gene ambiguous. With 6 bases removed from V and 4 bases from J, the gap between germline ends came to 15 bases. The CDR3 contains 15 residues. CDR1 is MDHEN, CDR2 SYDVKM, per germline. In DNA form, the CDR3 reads TGTGCCAGCAGCCCGATCCCGGCCTTCACCGGGGAGCTGTTTTTT. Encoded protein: CASSPIPAFTGELFF.

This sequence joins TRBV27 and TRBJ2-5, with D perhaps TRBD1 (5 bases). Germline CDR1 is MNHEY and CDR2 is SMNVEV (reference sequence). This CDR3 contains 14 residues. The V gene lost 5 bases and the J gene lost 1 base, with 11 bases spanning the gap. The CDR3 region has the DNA TGTGCCAGCAGTCCAAGGACAATCCAAGAGACCCAGTACTTC. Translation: CASSPRTIQETQYF.

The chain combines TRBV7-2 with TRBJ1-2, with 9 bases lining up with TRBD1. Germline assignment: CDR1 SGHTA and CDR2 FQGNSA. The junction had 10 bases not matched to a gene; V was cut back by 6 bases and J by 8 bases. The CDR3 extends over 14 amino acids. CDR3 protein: CASSLWDRDSGYTF. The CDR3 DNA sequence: TGTGCCAGCAGTCTTTGGGACAGGGACTCGGGCTACACCTTC. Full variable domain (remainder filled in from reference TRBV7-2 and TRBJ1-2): GAGVSQSPSNKVTEKGKDVELRCDPISGHTALYWYRQSLGQGLEFLIYFQGNSAPDKSGLPSDRFSAERTGGSVSTLTIQRTQQEDSAVYLCASSLWDRDSGYTFGSGTRLTVV.

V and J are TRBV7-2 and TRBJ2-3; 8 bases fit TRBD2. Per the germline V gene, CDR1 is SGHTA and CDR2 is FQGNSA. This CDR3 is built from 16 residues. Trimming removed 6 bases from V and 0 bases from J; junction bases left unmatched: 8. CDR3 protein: CASRSSGYLSTDTQYF. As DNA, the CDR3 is TGTGCCAGCAGGTCTAGCGGGTACCTTAGCACAGATACGCAGTATTTT.

The CDR3 is CASSAPQGASSYNEQFF. CDR3 nucleotides: TGTGCCAGCAGTGCCCCGCAAGGGGCCAGCTCCTACAATGAGCAGTTCTTC. This chain links TRBV2 with TRBJ2-1; a weak D match, TRBD1 (5 bases). There are 17 residues in the CDR3. Germline V gene sequence: CDR1 SNHLY, CDR2 FYNNEI. V was trimmed by 4 bases and J by 0 bases, leaving 16 bases between them.

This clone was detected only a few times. CDR3 nucleotide sequence: TGTGCCAGCAGCTTCGGACAGAACACTGAAGCTTTCTTT. The encoded protein is CASSFGQNTEAFF. The rearrangement joins TRBV5-8 to TRBJ1-1, with D tentatively TRBD1 (5 bases). CDR1 SGHTS and CDR2 YDEGEE come from the germline V gene. The CDR3 is 13 residues long. Trimming removed 2 bases from V and 1 base from J, with 6 bases in between. Full variable domain (rest looked up from reference TRBV5-8 and TRBJ1-1): EAGVTQSPTHLIKTRGQQATLRCSPISGHTSVYWYQQALGLGLQFLLWYDEGEERNRGNFPPRFSGRQFPNYSSELNVNALELEDSALYLCASSFGQNTEAFFGQGTRLTVV.

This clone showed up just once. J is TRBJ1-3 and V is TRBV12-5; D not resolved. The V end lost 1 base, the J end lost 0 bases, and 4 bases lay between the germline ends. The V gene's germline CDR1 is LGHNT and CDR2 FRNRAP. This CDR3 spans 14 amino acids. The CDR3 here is CASGLGVSGNTIYF. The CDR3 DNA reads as TGTGCTAGTGGTTTGGGGGTCTCTGGAAACACCATATATTTT.

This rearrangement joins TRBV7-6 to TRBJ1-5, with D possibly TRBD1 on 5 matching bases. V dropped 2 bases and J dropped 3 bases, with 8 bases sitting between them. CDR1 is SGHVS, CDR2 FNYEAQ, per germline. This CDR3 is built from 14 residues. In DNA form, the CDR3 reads TGTGCCAGCAGCTTACCGGGGCACAATCAGCCCCAGCATTTT. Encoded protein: CASSLPGHNQPQHF.

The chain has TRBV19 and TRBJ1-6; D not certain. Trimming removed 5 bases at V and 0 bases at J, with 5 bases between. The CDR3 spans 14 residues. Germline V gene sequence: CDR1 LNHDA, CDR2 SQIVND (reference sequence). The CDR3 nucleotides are TGTGCCAGTAGTTTCAGCTCCTATAATTCACCCCTCCACTTT. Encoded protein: CASSFSSYNSPLHF. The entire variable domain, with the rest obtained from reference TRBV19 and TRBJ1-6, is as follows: DGGITQSPKYLFRKEGQNVTLSCEQNLNHDAMYWYRQDPGQGLRLIYYSQIVNDFQKGDIAEGYSVSREKKESFPLTVTSAQKNPTAFYLCASSFSSYNSPLHFGNGTRLTVT.

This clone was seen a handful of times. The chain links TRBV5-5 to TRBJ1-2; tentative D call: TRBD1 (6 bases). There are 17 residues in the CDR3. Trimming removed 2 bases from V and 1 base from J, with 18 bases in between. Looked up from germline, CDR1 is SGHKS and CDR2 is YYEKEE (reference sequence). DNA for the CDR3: TGTGCCAGCAGCTTAGGAGGGGGTGGAACCTTTAACTATGGCTACACCTTC. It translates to CASSLGGGGTFNYGYTF.

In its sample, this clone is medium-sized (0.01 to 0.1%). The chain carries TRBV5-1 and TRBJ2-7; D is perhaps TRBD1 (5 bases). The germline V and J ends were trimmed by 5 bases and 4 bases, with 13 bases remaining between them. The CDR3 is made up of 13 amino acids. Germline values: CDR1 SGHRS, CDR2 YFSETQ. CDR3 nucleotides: TGCGCCAGCAGAAGGCAGGGCCATTACGAGCAGTACTTC. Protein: CASRRQGHYEQYF.

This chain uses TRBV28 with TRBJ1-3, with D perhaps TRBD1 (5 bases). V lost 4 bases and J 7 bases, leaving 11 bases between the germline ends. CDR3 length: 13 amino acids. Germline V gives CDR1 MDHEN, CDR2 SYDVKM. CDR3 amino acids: CASSWGVENTIYF. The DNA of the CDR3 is TGTGCCAGCAGTTGGGGCGTCGAGAACACCATATATTTT.

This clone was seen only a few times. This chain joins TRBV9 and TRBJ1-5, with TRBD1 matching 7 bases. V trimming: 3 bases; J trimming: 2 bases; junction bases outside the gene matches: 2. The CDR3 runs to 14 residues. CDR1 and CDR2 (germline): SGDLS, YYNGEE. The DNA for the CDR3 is TGTGCCAGCAGCGGAGGACAGGGCAATCAGCCCCAGCATTTT. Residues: CASSGGQGNQPQHF.

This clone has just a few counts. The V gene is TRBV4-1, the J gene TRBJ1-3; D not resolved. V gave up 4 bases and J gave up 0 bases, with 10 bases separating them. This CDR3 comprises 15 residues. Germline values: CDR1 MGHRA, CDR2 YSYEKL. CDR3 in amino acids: CASSPAGSSGNTIYF. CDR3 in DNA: TGCGCCAGCAGCCCTGCGGGGAGCTCTGGAAACACCATATATTTT.

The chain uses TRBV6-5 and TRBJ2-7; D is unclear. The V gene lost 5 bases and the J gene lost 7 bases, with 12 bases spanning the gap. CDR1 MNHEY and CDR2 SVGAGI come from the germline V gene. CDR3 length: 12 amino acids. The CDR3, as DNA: TGTGCCAGCAGTAGATTGAACAGTGAGCAGTACTTC. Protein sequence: CASSRLNSEQYF.

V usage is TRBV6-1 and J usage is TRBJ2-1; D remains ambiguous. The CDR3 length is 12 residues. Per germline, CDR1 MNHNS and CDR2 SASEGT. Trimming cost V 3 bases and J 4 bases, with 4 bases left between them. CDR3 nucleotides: TGTGCCAGCAGTGACAGGTACAATGAGCAGTTCTTC. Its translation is CASSDRYNEQFF.

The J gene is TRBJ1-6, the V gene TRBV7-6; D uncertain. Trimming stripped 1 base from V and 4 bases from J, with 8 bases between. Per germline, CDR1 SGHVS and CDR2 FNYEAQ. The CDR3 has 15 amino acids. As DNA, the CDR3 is TGTGCCAGCAGCTTAGTAACAGCATATAATTCACCCCTCCACTTT. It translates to CASSLVTAYNSPLHF.

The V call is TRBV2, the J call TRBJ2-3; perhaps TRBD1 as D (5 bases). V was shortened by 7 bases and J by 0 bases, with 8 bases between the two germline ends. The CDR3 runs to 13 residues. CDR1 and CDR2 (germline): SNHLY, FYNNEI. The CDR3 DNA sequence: TGTGCCAGCACCCAGGGTAGCACAGATACGCAGTATTTT. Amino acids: CASTQGSTDTQYF.

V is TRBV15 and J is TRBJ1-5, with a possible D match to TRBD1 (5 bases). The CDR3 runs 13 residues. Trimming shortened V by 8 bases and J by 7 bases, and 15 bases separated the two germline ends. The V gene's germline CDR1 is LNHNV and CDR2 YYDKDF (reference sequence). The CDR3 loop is CATSEGRFQPQHF. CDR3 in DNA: TGTGCCACCTCCGAGGGACGATTCCAGCCCCAGCATTTT.

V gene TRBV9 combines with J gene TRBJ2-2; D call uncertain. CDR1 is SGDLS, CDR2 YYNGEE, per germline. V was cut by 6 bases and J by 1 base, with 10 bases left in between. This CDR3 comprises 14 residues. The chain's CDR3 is CASTPTQNTGELFF. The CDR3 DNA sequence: TGTGCCAGCACTCCTACCCAGAACACCGGGGAGCTGTTTTTT.

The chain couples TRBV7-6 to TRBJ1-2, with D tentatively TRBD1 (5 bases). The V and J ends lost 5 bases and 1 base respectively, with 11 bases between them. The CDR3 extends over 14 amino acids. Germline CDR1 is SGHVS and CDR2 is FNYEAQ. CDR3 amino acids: CASSPRQGNYGYTF. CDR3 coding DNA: TGTGCCAGCAGCCCGAGGCAGGGTAACTATGGCTACACCTTC. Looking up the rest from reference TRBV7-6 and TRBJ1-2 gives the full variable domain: GAGVSQSPRYKVTKRGQDVALRCDPISGHVSLYWYRQALGQGPEFLTYFNYEAQQDKSGLPNDRFSAERPEGSISTLTIQRTEQRDSAMYRCASSPRQGNYGYTFGSGTRLTVV.

The CDR3: CASTSSFGRPSYEQYF. The CDR3 DNA sequence: TGTGCCAGCACCTCCTCTTTCGGGAGGCCCTCCTACGAGCAGTACTTC. This chain uses TRBV27 with TRBJ2-7; 7 nucleotides line up with TRBD2. CDR1 is MNHEY, CDR2 SMNVEV, per germline (reference sequence). The CDR3 spans 16 residues. V gave up 7 bases and J gave up 0 bases; unmatched junction bases: 12.

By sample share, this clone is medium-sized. CDR3 bases: TGTGCCAGCAGCGCGCCGTCGGGGTCGGAGGATGGCTACACCTTC. It translates to CASSAPSGSEDGYTF. The J gene is TRBJ1-2, the V gene TRBV5-4; D ambiguous. CDR3 length: 15 amino acids. The V gene lost 4 bases and the J gene lost 6 bases, with 19 bases spanning the gap. Germline CDR1 and CDR2: SGHNT and YYREEE (reference sequence).

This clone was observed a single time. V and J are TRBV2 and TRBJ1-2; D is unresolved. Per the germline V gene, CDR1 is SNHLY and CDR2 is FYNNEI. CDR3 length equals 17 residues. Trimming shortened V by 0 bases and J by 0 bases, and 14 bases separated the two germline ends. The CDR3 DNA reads TGTGCCAGCAGTGAAGCGCTTTTTGGGGAAGCTAACTATGGCTACACCTTC. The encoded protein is CASSEALFGEANYGYTF.